One sample yielded the 28 T cell receptor beta chains listed below, sequenced in a study of CD8+CD57+ T cells in acquired aplastic anemia. Using genomic DNA as the template, TCR beta VDJ and CDR3 profiling was carried out. TCRdb analysed the reads with MiXCR anew, one entry per CDR3 protein. This table has about 270,000 distinct CDR3 sequences, 55% to 60% appearing once. The specimen sequenced was sorted CD4+, CD8+, or CD8+CD57+ T cells (not recorded which) from PBMCs. The receptors stem from a human donor with severe aplastic anemia or a healthy control (not recorded which).

To note about this clonotype: In this CDR3 the conserved last residue, phenylalanine or tryptophan, is missing, so a read error is likely. The DNA is left out, because the CDR3 cannot be placed on it with certainty; the CDR3 is given as TCRdb lists it. V usage is TRBV7-6 and J usage is TRBJ2-7. Germline values: CDR1 SGHVS, CDR2 FNYEAQ. The length of the CDR3 is 9 amino acids, counting both ends. CDR3 loop: CASSPILRQ.

This clonotype was seen repeatedly, ten times or more. The rearrangement uses TRBV28 and TRBJ2-5; TRBD2 is a possible D gene (6 bases). This CDR3 is 13 amino acids long. V dropped 8 bases and J dropped 2 bases, with 12 bases sitting between them. Germline V lookup: CDR1 MDHEN, CDR2 SYDVKM. Here the CDR3 reads CASGGGGQETQYF. The CDR3 DNA reads as TGTGCCAGCGGGGGAGGAGGGCAAGAGACCCAGTACTTC.

Here the CDR3 reads CAIRLGLNNEQFF. CDR3 DNA sequence: TGTGCCATCAGATTGGGACTAAACAATGAGCAGTTCTTC. The chain uses TRBV10-3 and TRBJ2-1; the match to TRBD2 covers 7 bases. J gave up 5 bases and V 6 bases, and 4 bases lay outside the gene matches. The germline CDR1 and CDR2 sequences are ENHRY and SYGVKD. The CDR3 length is 13 residues.

V usage is TRBV6-1 and J usage is TRBJ2-2, with 12 bases matching TRBD1. Trimming at V came to 3 bases and at J to 7 bases, leaving 9 bases not matched to a gene. CDR3 size: 17 residues. Germline V gene sequence: CDR1 MNHNS, CDR2 SASEGT. CDR3 sequence (DNA): TGTGCCAGCAGTGAGCAGCCGGGACAGGGGGCCGGCGGGGAGCTGTTTTTT. It encodes CASSEQPGQGAGGELFF.

This clonotype was recorded a few times. The chain carries TRBV6-6 and TRBJ2-2; 7 bases are shared with TRBD2. This CDR3 comprises 16 residues. Germline V CDR1 and CDR2: MNHNY, SVGAGI (reference sequence). V dropped 7 bases and J dropped 1; count of bases not matched to a gene: 9. The CDR3 DNA reads as TGTGCCAGCACCTACGGGGAGGGGCGGAACACCGGGGAGCTGTTTTTT. Translated: CASTYGEGRNTGELFF.

This chain links TRBV6-1 with TRBJ2-7; D possibly corresponds to TRBD1 (5 bases). The CDR3 length is 12 residues. Between the trimmed V and J ends, which lost 6 bases and 3 bases, there was a span of 9 bases. Germline lookup yields CDR1 MNHNS and CDR2 SASEGT. CDR3 DNA sequence: TGTGCCAGCAGGGGGCTTTTCTACGAGCAGTACTTC. Its protein is CASRGLFYEQYF.

This clonotype was counted a few times. A much more abundant neighbour one base away suggests this may be a read error. The V gene is TRBV6-6, the J gene TRBJ2-7; D tentatively reads TRBD1 or TRBD2 (6 bases each). There are 14 residues in the CDR3. Per the germline V gene, CDR1 is MNHNY and CDR2 is SVGAGI (reference sequence). The V gene lost 5 bases and the J gene lost 6 bases, with 17 bases spanning the gap. The CDR3 coding sequence is TGTGCCAGCAGTGTCGGGGGACAAACCTGCGAGCAGTACTTC. Amino acids: CASSVGGQTCEQYF.

Many counts were recorded for this clonotype. The rearrangement joins TRBV6-5 to TRBJ2-7; 7 bases align to TRBD1. Germline V gene lookup returns CDR1 MNHEY and CDR2 SVGAGI. This CDR3 is 18 amino acids long. V shed 6 bases, J shed 2 bases, and the junction held 19 bases outside the gene matches. CDR3 DNA: TGTGCCAGCAGCAGGGGGACCACACCTAGGAAGACCACCTACGAGCAGTACTTC. This encodes CASSRGTTPRKTTYEQYF.

This clonotype was seen a handful of times. The chain joins TRBV12-3 or TRBV12-4 to TRBJ2-7; weak D call: TRBD1 (5 bases). The CDR3 is 13 amino acids. Trimming stripped 5 bases from V and 2 bases from J, with 10 bases between. In nucleotides, the CDR3 is TGTGCCAGCAGTGTGGGGCCTACCTACGAGCAGTACTTC. Protein product: CASSVGPTYEQYF.

About this clonotype itself: Since a much larger clone is just one base distant, this may be a read error. The chain uses TRBV6-4 and TRBJ1-2; D unclear. Germline V gene sequence: CDR1 MRHNA, CDR2 SNTAGT. The CDR3 runs 15 residues. The CDR3 is CAGSEAKDAVYGYTF. The CDR3 DNA is TGTGCCGGCAGTGAAGCTAAGGACGCCGTCTATGGCTACACCTTC.

This clonotype was counted once. The chain couples TRBV19 to TRBJ1-5, with 10 bases aligning to TRBD1. The junction had 9 bases not matched to a gene; V was cut back by 6 bases and J by 7 bases. In germline, CDR1 is LNHDA, CDR2 SQIVND (reference sequence). This CDR3 region has 15 residues. The CDR3 DNA is TGTGCCAGTAGGTATCCGGGACAGGGGATACAGCCCCAGCATTTT. It specifies CASRYPGQGIQPQHF.

The table lists this clonotype with many counts. The chain joins TRBV5-1 to TRBJ2-4, with no clear D. The CDR3 contains 14 residues. Trimming stripped 0 bases from V and 8 bases from J, with 12 bases between. Germline V lookup: CDR1 SGHRS, CDR2 YFSETQ. CDR3: CASSLETPGDIQYF. CDR3 sequence (DNA): TGCGCCAGCAGCTTGGAAACTCCAGGCGACATTCAGTACTTC.

The rearrangement links TRBV10-2 to TRBJ2-3; 7 nucleotides align to TRBD2. V gave up 3 bases and J gave up 9 bases; unmatched junction bases: 9. The CDR3 covers 14 residues. Germline values: CDR1 WSHSY, CDR2 SAAADI. The CDR3, as DNA: TGCGCCAGCAGTGAAGCCCCGGGACTAACAACGCAGTATTTT. Encoded protein: CASSEAPGLTTQYF.

V gene TRBV29-1 combines with J gene TRBJ1-5; D is perhaps TRBD1 (6 bases). The V gene lost 6 bases and the J gene lost 1 base, with 13 bases spanning the gap. This CDR3 contains 14 residues. The germline gives CDR1 SQVTM, CDR2 ANQGSEA. CDR3 region: CSVAQGNSNQPQHF. DNA of the CDR3: TGCAGCGTCGCCCAGGGGAACAGCAATCAGCCCCAGCATTTT.

Note on this clonotype: This may be a read error: a much more frequent sequence differs by one nucleotide. The chain has TRBV7-8 and TRBJ2-3; 9 nucleotides align to TRBD2. CDR3 length equals 16 residues. Unmatched junction bases numbered 7, after V lost 5 bases and J lost 1 base. In germline, CDR1 is SGHVS, CDR2 FQNEAQ. CDR3 DNA: TGTGCCAGCAGCCCCCTTAGCGGGGGTGGCACAGATACGCAGTATTTT. This translates into CASSPLSGGGTDTQYF.

V is TRBV2 and J is TRBJ1-6; D is uncertain. The V end was cut by 7 bases, the J end by 5 bases, with 9 bases between. The CDR3 is made up of 13 amino acids. Germline V gives CDR1 SNHLY, CDR2 FYNNEI. The CDR3 coding sequence is TGTGCCAGCACGGGCACTGATAATTCACCCCTCCACTTT. Its translation: CASTGTDNSPLHF.

Ten or more counts support this clonotype. The rearrangement uses TRBV30 and TRBJ1-6; D is uncertain. Trimming took 5 bases from V and 5 from J, leaving 13 bases between them. Germline V lookup: CDR1 GTSNPN, CDR2 SVGIG (reference sequence). The CDR3 has 14 residues. For the CDR3, the DNA is TGTGCCTGGGATTACAGTAAACATAATTCACCCCTCCACTTT. Encoded protein: CAWDYSKHNSPLHF. The full variable domain, completed using reference TRBV30 and TRBJ1-6, is SQTIHQWPATLVQPVGSPLSLECTVEGTSNPNLYWYRQAAGRGLQLLFYSVGIGQISSEVPQNLSASRPQDRQFILSSKKLLLSDSGFYLCAWDYSKHNSPLHFGNGTRLTVT.

The chain joins TRBV5-1 to TRBJ2-2, with D possibly matching TRBD2 (5 bases). Germline CDR1 reads SGHRS; CDR2 reads YFSETQ. The CDR3 is made up of 13 amino acids. V was shortened by 1 base and J by 4 bases, with 5 bases between the two germline ends. The CDR3: CASSLTSTGELFF. CDR3 sequence (DNA): TGCGCCAGCAGCTTGACTAGCACCGGGGAGCTGTTTTTT.

The sample holds many counts of this clonotype. The chain combines TRBV5-8 with TRBJ1-6; tentative D call: TRBD1 (6 bases). This CDR3 spans 14 amino acids. Germline V gene lookup returns CDR1 SGHTS and CDR2 YDEGEE. V gave up 4 bases and J gave up 8 bases, with 13 bases separating them. CDR3 sequence: CASSQRTADSPLHF. CDR3 sequence (DNA): TGTGCCAGCAGCCAGAGGACAGCCGATTCACCCCTCCACTTT.

This clonotype showed up many times. The rearrangement uses TRBV6-5 and TRBJ1-2; D ambiguous. The CDR3 totals 12 residues. Germline-derived CDR1 and CDR2 are MNHEY and SVGAGI. V lost 3 bases and J lost 7, with 9 bases in between. The CDR3 DNA sequence: TGTGCCAGCAGTTATGGGGTGGGTGGCTACACCTTC. It encodes CASSYGVGGYTF.

The chain employs TRBV25-1 and TRBJ1-2, with 9 positions matching TRBD1. V lost 5 bases, J lost 2 bases, and 12 bases stayed unmatched. Germline V gene data show CDR1 as MGHDK and CDR2 as SYGVNS. This CDR3 contains 17 residues. The CDR3 spells CASSTTGGVFVNYGYTF. The CDR3 nucleotides are TGTGCCAGCAGTACAACAGGGGGCGTCTTTGTCAACTATGGCTACACCTTC.

J is TRBJ1-5 and V is TRBV2; a possible D gene is TRBD1 (6 bases). Germline values: CDR1 SNHLY, CDR2 FYNNEI. The CDR3 is 15 residues long. Trimming removed 4 bases from V and 2 bases from J, with 12 bases in between. CDR3 protein: CASSGSGGGNQPQHF. CDR3 DNA: TGTGCCAGCAGTGGGTCCGGGGGCGGCAATCAGCCCCAGCATTTT.

This clonotype was observed many times. The chain uses TRBV15 and TRBJ1-4; D uncertain. The CDR3 sequence is 13 residues long. The germline V and J ends were trimmed by 0 bases and 8 bases, with 7 bases remaining between them. CDR1 and CDR2 from the germline V gene are LNHNV and YYDKDF (reference sequence). The CDR3 DNA reads TGTGCCACCAGCAGAGATCCGGGGGAAAAACTGTTTTTT. Its protein product is CATSRDPGEKLFF.

This clonotype was observed a single time. A junction end diverges from the germline sequence, so it may reflect a read error. CDR3 bases: TGTGCCAGTAGTATCGGGGGCAGCAATCAGCCCCGGCATTTT. It encodes CASSIGGSNQPRHF. V usage is TRBV19 and J usage is TRBJ1-5; D might be TRBD1 (6 bases). The germline V gene encodes CDR1 LNHDA and CDR2 SQIVND (reference sequence). The CDR3 is made up of 14 amino acids.

This chain connects TRBV5-6 to TRBJ2-7; unclear D gene. This CDR3 is built from 16 residues. From germline, CDR1 is SGHDT and CDR2 YYEEEE. The V gene lost 4 bases and the J gene lost 0 bases, with 17 bases spanning the gap. CDR3 coding DNA: TGTGCCAGCAGCAAACGAATCAGGTCTAGCTCCTACGAGCAGTACTTC. It encodes CASSKRIRSSSYEQYF.

The chain is built from TRBV19 and TRBJ2-3; D unclear. The germline V and J ends were trimmed by 3 bases and 1 base, with 2 bases remaining between them. Germline V CDR1 and CDR2: LNHDA, SQIVND (reference sequence). The CDR3 covers 12 residues. The CDR3 protein is CASSIGTDTQYF. CDR3 in DNA: TGTGCCAGTAGTATCGGCACAGATACGCAGTATTTT.

The table lists this clonotype with a few counts. V gene TRBV24-1 combines with J gene TRBJ2-3; D may match TRBD1 or TRBD2 (5 bases each). Germline V CDR1 and CDR2: KGHDR, SFDVKD. The CDR3 runs to 15 residues. V was pared by 3 bases and J by 2 bases, with 11 bases between. The CDR3 loop is CATSDPGPVTDTQYF. Written as DNA, the CDR3 is TGTGCCACCAGTGATCCGGGACCAGTCACAGATACGCAGTATTTT.

The chain has TRBV7-7 and TRBJ2-3, with D tentatively TRBD1 (6 bases). CDR1 is SSHAT and CDR2 is FNYEAQ in the germline V gene (reference sequence). V was cut by 4 bases and J by 1 base, with 12 bases left in between. The CDR3 totals 15 residues. CDR3 sequence reads: CASSSEGGRTDTQYF. Here the CDR3 DNA reads TGTGCCAGCAGCTCGGAAGGGGGTCGCACAGATACGCAGTATTTT. The full variable domain, with the rest looked up from reference TRBV7-7 and TRBJ2-3, is GAGVSQSPRYKVTKRGQDVTLRCDPISSHATLYWYQQALGQGPEFLTYFNYEAQPDKSGLPSDRFSAERPEGSISTLTIQRTEQRDSAMYRCASSSEGGRTDTQYFGPGTRLTVL.